The 17 T cell receptor beta chains listed next were all sequenced from one sample in a study of CD8 T cells in ankylosing spondylitis. One entry per CDR3 protein results from TCRdb running MiXCR on the 5' RACE reads. This sample has more than 250,000 distinct CDR3 sequences, with around a tenth found just once. Sequences were obtained from blood, either unsorted or a sorted T cell fraction (not recorded which). The receptor set was obtained from a female donor with ankylosing spondylitis or in good health (not recorded which).

This clonotype has at least ten counts. The V call is TRBV7-8, the J call TRBJ1-4; weak D call: TRBD1 (5 bases). This CDR3 has 15 residues. Germline values: CDR1 SGHVS, CDR2 FQNEAQ. With 1 base removed from V and 11 bases from J, the gap between germline ends came to 17 bases. CDR3 sequence reads: CASSLVARELGKLFF. The CDR3 DNA reads TGTGCCAGCAGCTTAGTCGCCAGGGAATTGGGGAAACTGTTTTTT.

This clonotype was seen at least ten times. J is TRBJ1-1 and V is TRBV7-9; D is unclear. Looked up from germline, CDR1 is SEHNR and CDR2 is FQNEAQ (reference sequence). V was shortened by 6 bases and J by 7 bases, with 15 bases between the two germline ends. The CDR3 covers 13 residues. CDR3 in amino acids: CASRLSAGREAFF. Written as DNA, the CDR3 is TGTGCCAGCAGACTGAGCGCGGGCCGTGAAGCTTTCTTT.

J is TRBJ2-1 and V is TRBV7-2; D ambiguous. Trimming stripped 5 bases from V and 5 bases from J, with 13 bases between. Germline V lookup: CDR1 SGHTA, CDR2 FQGNSA. This CDR3 spans 14 amino acids. Here the CDR3 DNA reads TGTGCCAGCAGCGCGGCACCGGGCAACAATGAGCAGTTCTTC. It encodes CASSAAPGNNEQFF.

This clonotype was recorded at least ten times. The J gene is TRBJ2-1, the V gene TRBV11-2, with 10 bases identical to TRBD2. There are 15 residues in the CDR3. V lost 1 base to trimming and J lost 9 bases; unmatched junction nucleotides: 6. Looked up from germline, CDR1 is SGHAT and CDR2 is FQNNGV. The CDR3 loop reads CASSLAFSGRLEQFF. The CDR3 nucleotides read TGTGCCAGCAGCTTAGCTTTTAGCGGGAGGCTTGAGCAGTTCTTC.

This clonotype was recorded many times. This chain connects TRBV7-2 to TRBJ1-1, with D possibly matching TRBD1 (5 bases). Germline CDR1 reads SGHTA; CDR2 reads FQGNSA. This CDR3 comprises 14 residues. V was trimmed by 4 bases and J by 2 bases, leaving 11 bases between them. The CDR3 loop reads CASSSQGANTEAFF. Here the CDR3 DNA reads TGTGCCAGCAGCTCTCAGGGTGCTAACACTGAAGCTTTCTTT.

This clonotype was seen many times. J is TRBJ1-5 and V is TRBV10-3; D might be TRBD1 (5 bases). Germline-derived CDR1 and CDR2 are ENHRY and SYGVKD. The V and J ends lost 0 bases and 2 bases respectively, with 8 bases between them. This CDR3 spans 15 amino acids. In DNA form, the CDR3 reads TGTGCCATCAGTGAGTCGGGAGGGGGCAATCAGCCCCAGCATTTT. Amino acid sequence: CAISESGGGNQPQHF.

In its sample, this clonotype was seen many times. The rearrangement links TRBV20-1 to TRBJ2-3, with TRBD2 identical over 11 bases. In germline, CDR1 is DFQATT, CDR2 SNEGSKA (reference sequence). The CDR3 runs 13 residues. With 7 bases clipped from V and 6 bases from J, the junction kept 6 bases outside the gene matches. The CDR3 DNA reads TGCAGTGGCAGACTAGCGGGATCGGATACGCAGTATTTT. It yields the protein CSGRLAGSDTQYF.

This clonotype was detected ten times or more. J is TRBJ2-7 and V is TRBV6-1; 7 bases line up with TRBD1. With 5 bases clipped from V and 0 bases from J, the junction kept 7 bases outside the gene matches. CDR3 size: 15 residues. Germline CDR1 MNHNS, CDR2 SASEGT. In DNA form, the CDR3 reads TGTGCCAGCAGTCCCGGGACAGCGCACTCCTACGAGCAGTACTTC. It translates to CASSPGTAHSYEQYF.

The sample holds many counts of this clonotype. V usage is TRBV20-1 and J usage is TRBJ1-1; unclear D gene. Trimming took 7 bases from V and 8 from J, leaving 5 bases between them. CDR3 length: 8 residues. Germline-derived CDR1 and CDR2 are DFQATT and SNEGSKA (reference sequence). DNA for the CDR3: TGCAGTGGATCGGAAGCTTTCTTT. It yields the protein CSGSEAFF.

This clonotype was counted at least ten times. This chain uses TRBV9 with TRBJ2-1, with D unresolved. Germline values: CDR1 SGDLS, CDR2 YYNGEE. The CDR3 contains 15 residues. V shed 0 bases and J shed 4 bases, with 11 bases lying between them. CDR3 residues: CASSVEGSNYNEQFF. The CDR3 DNA reads TGTGCCAGCAGCGTAGAGGGCTCCAATTACAATGAGCAGTTCTTC.

The chain carries TRBV20-1 and TRBJ2-7; 8 bases fit TRBD1. Germline loops: CDR1 DFQATT, CDR2 SNEGSKA (reference sequence). This CDR3 contains 14 residues. The CDR3 DNA follows: TGCAGAGCAGGGGGCGGAGGAGAAACCTACGAGCAGTACTTC. It codes for CRAGGGGETYEQYF.

The table lists this clonotype with many counts. The rearrangement links TRBV4-3 to TRBJ2-3; unclear D gene. This CDR3 is built from 13 residues. Trimming removed 2 bases from V and 5 bases from J, with 8 bases in between. The germline V gene encodes CDR1 LGHNA and CDR2 YSLEER. The CDR3 sequence: CASSQRLGDTQYF. CDR3 sequence (DNA): TGCGCCAGCAGCCAAAGACTTGGAGATACGCAGTATTTT.

This chain connects TRBV4-2 to TRBJ1-3; D remains ambiguous. Looked up from germline, CDR1 is LGHNA and CDR2 is YNFKEQ. Trimming took off 0 bases at V and 4 bases at J, with 13 bases between the two ends. CDR3 size: 16 residues. CDR3 DNA sequence: TGTGCCAGCAGCCAAGATGGGCCAGTGAAAGGAAACACCATATATTTT. The encoded protein is CASSQDGPVKGNTIYF.

This clonotype was recorded at least ten times. The J gene is TRBJ2-3, the V gene TRBV20-1, with 8 bases identical to TRBD1. The CDR3 is made up of 14 amino acids. With 1 base clipped from V and 4 bases from J, the junction kept 4 bases outside the gene matches. From germline, CDR1 is DFQATT and CDR2 SNEGSKA (reference sequence). The CDR3 coding sequence is TGCAGTGCTAGAGGAGGACAGGGAGCAGATACGCAGTATTTT. It specifies CSARGGQGADTQYF.

The chain links TRBV7-8 to TRBJ2-7; perhaps TRBD1 as D (6 bases). The CDR3 contains 14 residues. CDR1 and CDR2 (germline): SGHVS, FQNEAQ. V lost 4 bases and J lost 2, with 12 bases in between. The CDR3 DNA follows: TGTGCCAGCAGCTCTCCGGGACAAGCCTACGAGCAGTACTTC. Translating it yields CASSSPGQAYEQYF.

The genes are TRBV12-3 or TRBV12-4 and TRBJ2-7; 12 bases line up with TRBD2. V trimming: 0 bases; J trimming: 5 bases; junction bases outside the gene matches: 23. The CDR3 is 22 residues long. The CDR3 DNA reads as TGTGCCAGCAGTTTAGCGCTCGGACAGTTGGCTAGCGGGAGGGCCGGGACCGACGAGCAGTACTTC. This translates into CASSLALGQLASGRAGTDEQYF.

There are many counts of this clonotype. The chain recombines TRBV20-1 with TRBJ2-5; a possible D gene is TRBD2 (6 bases). The germline V and J ends were trimmed by 0 bases and 5 bases, with 13 bases remaining between them. The CDR3 is 14 residues long. Germline V gene data show CDR1 as DFQATT and CDR2 as SNEGSKA (reference sequence). The CDR3 DNA sequence: TGCAGTGCTAGAGATGTGGGAGGAGGTGAGACCCAGTACTTC. This sequence encodes CSARDVGGGETQYF.